This TCR beta chain stems from a study of OX40 agonist ivuxolimab in advanced cancers. The repertoire was sequenced with immunoSEQ multiplex PCR; TCRdb's copy has only in-frame clones and lacks some. Here the sample spans some 22,000 clones, 75% to 90% being singletons. Per the germline V gene, CDR1 is GTSNPN and CDR2 is SVGIG (reference sequence). The CDR3 consists of 17 residues. V shed 4 bases, J shed 1 base, and the junction held 15 bases outside the gene matches. The gene calls are TRBV30 and TRBJ1-1, with 7 bases that match TRBD1. The sequence was collected from an adult with an advanced solid tumor such as melanoma, head and neck, liver or kidney cancer. The material was CD4+ or CD8+ T cells sorted from blood, obtained in a trial of the OX40 agonist ivuxolimab. For the CDR3, the DNA is TGTGCCTGGAACAGAGCCCGACAGGGAAAAAGGAACACTGAAGCTTTCTTT. Translated, it gives CAWNRARQGKRNTEAFF.